This record covers a single T cell receptor (beta chain). Its specificity is not known. These data come from a study of identical twins. V dropped 6 bases and J dropped 1 base, with 18 bases sitting between them. The CDR3 spans 16 residues. Findings and limits, study-wide: Within cord blood, abundant beta clonotypes carried fewer insertions, but memory repertoires showed no such trend.

In TCRdb, the 5' RACE reads were re-called with MiXCR into one record per CDR3 protein. The table shows around 510,000 distinct CDR3 sequences, with roughly an eighth occurring only once. The same specimen was also included in a second study, on yellow fever vaccine responses in identical twins.

The gene calls are TRBV12-3 or TRBV12-4 and TRBJ2-5; TRBD2 might be the D (5 bases). This clonotype was obtained from a woman aged 18-29 years in good health. The specimen was CD4+ T cells sorted from blood. In nucleotides, the CDR3 is TGTGCCAGCAGCCACCTTTTTTGGAGGACCCAAGAGACCCAGTACTTC. It is translated as CASSHLFWRTQETQYF.